These 2 T cell receptor beta chains came from one sample sequenced in a study of blood T cell repertoires in COVID-19. Here immunoSEQ multiplex PCR was the method, and the copy in TCRdb shows in-frame clones only, minus some. This table holds some 200,000 clones, 85% found once. What was sequenced was peripheral blood. These receptor sequences come from an older woman with acute or convalescent COVID-19.

The V and J genes are TRBV27 and TRBJ2-1; the match to TRBD2 covers 8 bases. Germline-derived CDR1 and CDR2 are MNHEY and SMNVEV (reference sequence). The trim removed 8 bases at V and 9 bases at J, leaving 15 bases unmatched. There are 15 residues in the CDR3. The chain's CDR3 is CASGGVGRAGTEQFF. The CDR3 bases are TGTGCCAGCGGCGGGGTCGGGAGGGCCGGTACTGAGCAGTTCTTC.

This chain connects TRBV5-1 to TRBJ2-3; TRBD2 matches at 8 bases. The CDR3 has 16 amino acids. Losses at the gene ends were 0 bases for V and 5 bases for J; bases not matched to a gene: 8. CDR1 is SGHRS, CDR2 YFSETQ, per germline. The CDR3: CASSLDDGRAGDTQYF. The CDR3 DNA is TGCGCCAGCAGCTTGGATGACGGGAGGGCCGGAGATACGCAGTATTTT. The full variable domain, with the rest looked up from reference TRBV5-1 and TRBJ2-3, is KAGVTQTPRYLIKTRGQQVTLSCSPISGHRSVSWYQQTPGQGLQFLFEYFSETQRNKGNFPGRFSGRQFSNSRSEMNVSTLELGDSALYLCASSLDDGRAGDTQYFGPGTRLTVL.